This is a list of T cell receptor beta chains from one sample in a study of T cells in Graves' hyperthyroidism and ophthalmopathy. TCRdb re-called the multiplex PCR reads through MiXCR, storing one row per CDR3 protein. This table has about 350,000 distinct CDR3 sequences, 15% to 20% appearing once. Material: blood. The source is a woman between 40 and 55 years old with Graves' ophthalmopathy. Each CDR3 is given without its conserved first and last residue.

V	J	CDR3
TRBV29-1	TRBJ2-7	SVPLGWGNEQY
TRBV12-3/TRBV12-4	TRBJ2-7	ASSLRPPPYEQY
TRBV6-1	TRBJ2-7	ASSDPGTSSYEQY
TRBV7-8	TRBJ2-7	ASSTGTGYEQY
TRBV27	TRBJ1-1	ASLPFGSTEAF
TRBV4-1	TRBJ2-2	ASSQPGGSANTGELF
TRBV7-2	TRBJ1-2	ASSLTAGGGGYT
TRBV12-3/TRBV12-4	TRBJ2-2	ASSFGGLAGELF
TRBV12-3/TRBV12-4	TRBJ1-5	ASSYQAGGNQPQH
TRBV30	TRBJ1-1	AWSKKNTEAF
TRBV30	TRBJ1-2	AWSPRPYGYT
TRBV19	TRBJ1-5	ASSISDRGSQPQH
TRBV6-2/TRBV6-3	TRBJ2-2	ASSPTGRINTGELF
TRBV6-2/TRBV6-3	TRBJ2-5	ASSFFGLSGQETQY
TRBV12-3/TRBV12-4	TRBJ2-1	ASSLSGASSGNEQF
TRBV24-1	TRBJ2-2	ATRKFDTGELF
TRBV6-1	TRBJ2-7	ASRARDTFSYEQY
TRBV6-1	TRBJ1-2	ASTHLYREKLNYGYT
TRBV6-5	TRBJ1-6	ASSYPLGSPLH
TRBV6-2/TRBV6-3	TRBJ1-1	ASSYSSSGEAEAF
TRBV2	TRBJ1-1	ASSGGANTEAF
TRBV20-1	TRBJ1-1	TTGTGQSEAF
TRBV4-1	TRBJ1-5	ASSQDLFSNQPQH
TRBV7-9	TRBJ2-5	ASSTKETLY
TRBV4-2	TRBJ2-1	ASSQLAGGGNEQF
TRBV20-1	TRBJ2-5	SAIPGGQETQY